The present T cell receptor (beta chain) was sequenced within a study of blood T cell repertoires in COVID-19 (dated by TCRdb to about 2020). The study in broad terms: Samples covering the acute and convalescent phases of COVID-19 were provided by collaborators in the United States, Italy and Spain. The prospective study material was composed of cDNA or gDNA derived from T cells, B-cell-depleted T cells, or PBMCs. A freely available public database, intended as a resource for researchers studying the immune response to SARS-CoV-2, is where the repertoires were released. Sample metadata almost always included a de-identified subject ID, COVID-19 status, age in years and sex. Subjects who had been exposed to COVID-19, were actively infected with it, or had recovered from it provided the deeply sampled blood TCRbeta repertoires that made up the dataset. Samples were obtained from the ongoing ImmuneRACE study (first 160 participants) and from 1,000 to 1,500 subjects provided by 6 global collaborators. Where available, HLA class I and class II types were taken from metadata supplied by the sample provider and were not determined by assay-based typing.

This clone has just a few counts. The specificity of this receptor is unknown. No much larger clone exists at a distance of one base, and base qualities are not known. TCRbeta CDR3 regions were amplified from genomic DNA using the immunoSEQ Assay, a bias-controlled multiplex PCR. As for the original processing: The number of nucleated cells in each sample was estimated by amplification of reference gene primers within the assay. To quantify the absolute abundance of each unique TCRbeta CDR3 rearrangement, sequence reads were collapsed and filtered. For each sample, productive Simpson clonality was calculated as the square root of Simpson's diversity index across productive rearrangements. Imported from immuneACCESS, the table was reduced by TCRdb to in-frame sequences with V and J called. These copies leave out some clones; in studies compared against another copy, an unresolved V gene accounts for under half, and the cause of the remainder is not known. The V and J calls and clone size are taken from that table; D and trimming were inferred from the DNA. This sample gives about 220,000 clones in total; roughly 76% of them show up just once. Clones ranked in the top ten supply roughly 5% of the sample.

Findings and caveats that apply to the study as a whole: The quantity of clinical and demographic metadata differed by source and by participant and was supplied without curation.

Collaborating institutions collected whole blood in K2EDTA tubes following their own protocols. For TCRbeta analysis, collaborators shipped samples as frozen whole blood, isolated PBMCs, or DNA extracted from either of those sample types. Sequenced: peripheral blood. This clonotype was obtained from a human donor in a cohort sampled during active COVID-19.

This receptor has the CDR3 CASRTTDDSYNSPLHF. The nucleotide sequence reads TGTGCCAGCAGGACTACGGACGACTCCTATAATTCACCCCTCCACTTT. This chain joins TRBV9 to TRBJ1-6, with the identity of the D gene unclear. From the cysteine up to the phenylalanine, the CDR3 has a length of 16 residues. Only the CDR3 portion is preserved as DNA: 48 bases, with reading frame beginning at the first base. From the germline V gene, CDR1 is SGDLS and CDR2 is YYNGEE. The junction carries 12 bases between V and J, which are trimmed by 5 bases and 0 bases respectively.